The following is a T cell receptor beta chain sequence with its context. Its antigen remains unidentified. This entry belongs to a study of T cell clonotyping in hematopoietic cell transplantation. General study results and limits: Pathologically expanded recipient clonotypes increased progressively from day 30 to day 180 as diversity fell. Few recipient clonotypes overlapped donors; over 95% were de novo at given depth.

Some clones are missing from TCRdb's copy, which holds only in-frame ones; the method was immunoSEQ multiplex PCR. The sample has approximately 30,000 clones, approximately 94% seen once. The ends lost 3 bases at V and 2 bases at J; junction bases unmatched: 10. Germline V lookup: CDR1 SGHNT, CDR2 YYREEE (reference sequence). CDR3 length equals 16 residues. The gene calls are TRBV5-4 and TRBJ2-5, with 7 bases identical to TRBD1. The receptor comes from a man aged 45-65 years in good health. Some clones in this sample may be carry-over from other donors' samples. The specimen was peripheral blood mononuclear cells. Here the CDR3 reads CASSSGTATRQETQYF. CDR3 DNA: TGTGCCAGCAGCTCGGGGACAGCAACCAGACAAGAGACCCAGTACTTC. Drawing the rest from reference TRBV5-4 and TRBJ2-5, the complete variable domain is ETGVTQSPTHLIKTRGQQVTLRCSSQSGHNTVSWYQQALGQGPQFIFQYYREEENGRGNFPPRFSGLQFPNYSSELNVNALELDDSALYLCASSSGTATRQETQYFGPGTRLLVL.